The present TCR beta chain was sequenced within a study of blood T cell repertoires in COVID-19. Overall study context: The study drew acute and convalescent COVID-19 samples from the United States, Italy and Spain.

CDR1 is SGHRS and CDR2 is YFSETQ in the germline V gene. Deletions cut 4 bases from V and 5 bases from J, with 24 bases between. This CDR3 has 17 residues. This clone was found once. This table comes from immunoSEQ multiplex PCR, and its TCRdb copy is limited to in-frame clones, with some not included. The data contain around 380,000 clones, more than 70% of them singletons. The gene calls are TRBV5-1 and TRBJ1-2; D possibly corresponds to TRBD1 (5 bases). The TCR was taken from a man aged 30 to 39 who had recovered from COVID-19. The sequenced sample was PBMCs or T cells enriched from blood (not recorded which). The DNA for the CDR3 is TGCGCCAGCAGCCCGTTAACTGGGGTCGGACAATCGTATGGCTACACCTTC. Translation: CASSPLTGVGQSYGYTF. Full variable domain (rest looked up from reference TRBV5-1 and TRBJ1-2): KAGVTQTPRYLIKTRGQQVTLSCSPISGHRSVSWYQQTPGQGLQFLFEYFSETQRNKGNFPGRFSGRQFSNSRSEMNVSTLELGDSALYLCASSPLTGVGQSYGYTFGSGTRLTVV.